The text below deals with one TCR beta chain. Total RNA was extracted at no less than 6 micrograms per sample. This sample is part of a study of blood T cells in healthy people across ages. The CDR3 runs 14 residues. V was shortened by 7 bases and J by 1 base, with 11 bases between the two germline ends. The germline V gene encodes CDR1 LNHDA and CDR2 SQIVND (reference sequence). Alongside a J-beta primer mix, a sample-barcoded 5' primer served in a second PCR lasting roughly 7 to 11 cycles. TCRdb processed the 5' RACE reads anew with MiXCR; each CDR3 protein has one entry. The sample lists approximately 1.5 million distinct CDR3 sequences; around 36% were seen once.

The clonotype comes from a woman aged 30 to 39 in good health. Sequenced sample: blood. This rearrangement joins TRBV19 to TRBJ2-4; D call uncertain. CDR3 bases: TGTGCCAGTATCCGCCGGTCCGCCAAAAACATTCAGTACTTC. Translating it yields CASIRRSAKNIQYF.